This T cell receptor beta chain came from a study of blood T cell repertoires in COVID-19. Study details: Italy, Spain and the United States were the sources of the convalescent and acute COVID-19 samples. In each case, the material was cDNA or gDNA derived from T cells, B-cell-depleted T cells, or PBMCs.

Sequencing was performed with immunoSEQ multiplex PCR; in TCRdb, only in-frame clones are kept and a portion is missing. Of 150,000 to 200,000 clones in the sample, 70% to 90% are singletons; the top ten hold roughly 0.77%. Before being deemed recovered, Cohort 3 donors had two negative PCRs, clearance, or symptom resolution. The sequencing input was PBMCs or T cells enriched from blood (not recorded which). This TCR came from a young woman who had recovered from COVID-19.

CDR3 loop: CATSRGGDLDEKLFF. The CDR3 region has the DNA TGTGCCACCAGCAGAGGGGGGGACTTGGATGAAAAACTGTTTTTT. V gene TRBV15 combines with J gene TRBJ1-4; possibly TRBD1 for D (5 bases). The CDR3 covers 15 residues. Trimming cost V 1 base and J 6 bases, with 12 bases left between them. Germline V CDR1 and CDR2: LNHNV, YYDKDF (reference sequence).